Below, 5 T cell receptor beta chains from the same sample are listed, as sequenced in a study of blood T cell repertoires in COVID-19. TCRdb's copy holds only in-frame clones and misses some; the assay was immunoSEQ multiplex PCR. The table includes approximately 40,000 clones, 75% to 90% detected once. Sequencing used peripheral blood. The origin of the receptors is a man between 60 and 70 years old with active or convalescent COVID-19.

This clone was seen only once. The chain has TRBV29-1 and TRBJ1-5; no reliable D call. CDR3 length: 15 amino acids. The ends were cut back, 3 bases at V and 1 base at J, with 13 bases in the middle. Per germline, CDR1 SQVTM and CDR2 ANQGSEA. Here the CDR3 reads CSVDGLRGSNQPQHF. The CDR3 nucleotides are TGCAGCGTTGACGGGTTAAGAGGGAGCAATCAGCCCCAGCATTTT.

CDR3 protein: CASSRGPDRVYNEQFF. The CDR3 DNA sequence: TGTGCCAGCAGCCGAGGGCCGGACAGGGTCTACAATGAGCAGTTCTTC. The chain combines TRBV9 with TRBJ2-1; 8 nucleotides align to TRBD1. V dropped 4 bases and J dropped 3; count of bases not matched to a gene: 9. Germline assignment: CDR1 SGDLS and CDR2 YYNGEE. The CDR3 runs to 16 residues.

This clone was recorded only once. The chain combines TRBV5-1 with TRBJ2-5; tentatively, D is TRBD2 (6 bases). Germline CDR1 is SGHRS and CDR2 is YFSETQ. V lost 4 bases, J lost 4 bases, and 14 bases lay in between. The CDR3 sequence is 14 residues long. The CDR3 region is CASSGASAGETQYF. The CDR3, as DNA: TGCGCCAGCAGCGGGGCTAGCGCAGGAGAGACCCAGTACTTC.

The CDR3 DNA reads as TGTGCCAGCAGCCGCACAGGACCTAGTCCAGCTTTCTTT. This translates into CASSRTGPSPAFF. The chain employs TRBV3-1 (or the pseudogene TRBV3-2) and TRBJ1-1, with D tentatively TRBD1 (5 bases). The V end was cut by 4 bases, the J end by 10 bases, with 16 bases between. The CDR3 loop spans 13 amino acids. Germline values: CDR1 LGHDT, CDR2 YNNKEL (reference sequence).

V and J are TRBV6-5 and TRBJ2-1; 12 nucleotides align to TRBD2. This CDR3 is built from 16 residues. V shed 2 bases and J 8 bases; nucleotides not matched to a gene: 7. Germline V gene lookup returns CDR1 MNHEY and CDR2 SVGAGI. CDR3 amino acids: CASSYDASGRADEQFF. DNA of the CDR3: TGTGCCAGCAGTTACGACGCTAGCGGGAGGGCCGATGAGCAGTTCTTC.